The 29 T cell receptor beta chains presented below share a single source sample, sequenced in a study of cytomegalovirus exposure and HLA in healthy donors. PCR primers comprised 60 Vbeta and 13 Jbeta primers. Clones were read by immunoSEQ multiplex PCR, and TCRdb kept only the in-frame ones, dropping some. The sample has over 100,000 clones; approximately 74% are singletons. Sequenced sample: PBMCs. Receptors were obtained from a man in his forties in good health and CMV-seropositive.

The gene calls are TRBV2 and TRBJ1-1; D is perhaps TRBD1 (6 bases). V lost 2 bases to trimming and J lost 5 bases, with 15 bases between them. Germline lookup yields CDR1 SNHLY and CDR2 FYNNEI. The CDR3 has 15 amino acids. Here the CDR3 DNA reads TGTGCCAGCAGTGAACGGCAGGGAGGGGGTACTGAAGCTTTCTTT. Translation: CASSERQGGGTEAFF.

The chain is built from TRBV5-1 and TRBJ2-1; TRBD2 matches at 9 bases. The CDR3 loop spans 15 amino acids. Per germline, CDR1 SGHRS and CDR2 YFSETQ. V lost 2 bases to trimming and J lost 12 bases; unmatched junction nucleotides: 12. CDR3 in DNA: TGCGCCAGCAGCTTTGGTACTAGCGGGCCGGCCTCGCAGTTCTTC. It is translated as CASSFGTSGPASQFF.

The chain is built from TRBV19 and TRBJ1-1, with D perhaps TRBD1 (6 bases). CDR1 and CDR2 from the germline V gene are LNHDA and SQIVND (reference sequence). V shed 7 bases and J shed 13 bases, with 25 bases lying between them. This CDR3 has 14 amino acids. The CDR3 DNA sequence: TGTGCCAGTAATGATATCCGGGGGCAGCCGGGGGGTTTCTTT. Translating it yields CASNDIRGQPGGFF.

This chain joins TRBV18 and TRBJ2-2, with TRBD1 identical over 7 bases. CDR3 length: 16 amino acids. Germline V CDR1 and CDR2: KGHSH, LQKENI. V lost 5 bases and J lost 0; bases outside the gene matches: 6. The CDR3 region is CASSEDRVPNTGELFF. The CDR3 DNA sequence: TGTGCCAGCTCAGAAGACAGGGTACCGAACACCGGGGAGCTGTTTTTT.

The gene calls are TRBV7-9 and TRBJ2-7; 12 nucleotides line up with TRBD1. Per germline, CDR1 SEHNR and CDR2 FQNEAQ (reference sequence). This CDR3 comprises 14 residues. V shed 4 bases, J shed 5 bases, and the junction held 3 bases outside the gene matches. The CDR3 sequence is CASSWDRGPNEQYF. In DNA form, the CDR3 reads TGTGCCAGCAGCTGGGACAGGGGGCCCAACGAGCAGTACTTC.

Here the CDR3 DNA reads TGTGCCAGTAGTTCTCGGACTAGCGGGAGTCCCTACAATGAGCAGTTCTTC. As protein: CASSSRTSGSPYNEQFF. The V gene is TRBV19, the J gene TRBJ2-1, with 13 nucleotides matching TRBD2. The CDR3 sequence is 17 residues long. CDR1 and CDR2 from the germline V gene are LNHDA and SQIVND (reference sequence). J was trimmed by 2 bases and V by 5 bases; bases with no gene match: 6.

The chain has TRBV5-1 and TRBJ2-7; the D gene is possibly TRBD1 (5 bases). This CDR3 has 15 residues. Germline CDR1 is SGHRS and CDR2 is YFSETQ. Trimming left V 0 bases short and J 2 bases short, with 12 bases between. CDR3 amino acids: CASSLVGQGTYEQYF. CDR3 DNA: TGCGCCAGCAGCTTGGTTGGACAAGGAACCTACGAGCAGTACTTC.

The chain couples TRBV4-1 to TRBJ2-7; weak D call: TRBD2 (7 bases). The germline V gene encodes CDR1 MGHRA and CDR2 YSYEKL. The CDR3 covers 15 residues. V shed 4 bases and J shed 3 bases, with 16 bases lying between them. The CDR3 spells CASSPQAGAGYEQYF. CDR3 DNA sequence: TGCGCCAGCAGCCCCCAGGCGGGGGCCGGCTACGAGCAGTACTTC.

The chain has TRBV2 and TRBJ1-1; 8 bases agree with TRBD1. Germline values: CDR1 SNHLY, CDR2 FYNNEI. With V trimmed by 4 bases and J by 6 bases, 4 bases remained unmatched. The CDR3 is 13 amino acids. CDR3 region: CASSGGQAAEAFF. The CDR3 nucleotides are TGTGCCAGCAGTGGGGGACAGGCGGCTGAAGCTTTCTTT.

For the CDR3, the DNA is TGTGCCAGCTCACCATCAGGGGGAGATCAGCCCCAGCATTTT. Protein product: CASSPSGGDQPQHF. This sequence joins TRBV18 and TRBJ1-5, with 7 bases lining up with TRBD1. J was trimmed by 5 bases and V by 2 bases; bases with no gene match: 3. Germline CDR1 and CDR2: KGHSH and LQKENI. This CDR3 comprises 14 residues.

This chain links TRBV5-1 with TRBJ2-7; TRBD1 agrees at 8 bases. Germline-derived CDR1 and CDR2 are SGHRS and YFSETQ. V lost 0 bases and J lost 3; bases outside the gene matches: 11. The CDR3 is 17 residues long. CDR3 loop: CASSLEAVGTGFYEQYF. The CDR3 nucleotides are TGCGCCAGCAGCTTGGAGGCGGTAGGGACAGGTTTCTACGAGCAGTACTTC.

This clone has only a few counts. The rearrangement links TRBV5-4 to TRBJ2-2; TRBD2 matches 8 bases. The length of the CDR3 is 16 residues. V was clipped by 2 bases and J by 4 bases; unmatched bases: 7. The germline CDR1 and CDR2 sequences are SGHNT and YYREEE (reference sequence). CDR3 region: CASSFFRGGRTGELFF. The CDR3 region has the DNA TGTGCCAGCAGCTTTTTTCGGGGGGGGCGCACCGGGGAGCTGTTTTTT.

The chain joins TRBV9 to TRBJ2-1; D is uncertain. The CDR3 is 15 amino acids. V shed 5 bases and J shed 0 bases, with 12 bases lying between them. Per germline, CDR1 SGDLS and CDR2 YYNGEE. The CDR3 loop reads CASSAGFSSYNEQFF. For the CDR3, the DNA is TGTGCCAGCAGTGCAGGATTTAGCTCCTACAATGAGCAGTTCTTC.

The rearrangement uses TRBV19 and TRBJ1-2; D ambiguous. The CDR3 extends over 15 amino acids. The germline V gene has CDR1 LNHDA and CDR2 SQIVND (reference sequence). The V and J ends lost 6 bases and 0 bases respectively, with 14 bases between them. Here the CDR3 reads CASSPGRLPNYGYTF. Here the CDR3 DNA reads TGTGCCAGTAGCCCTGGCAGGCTCCCTAACTATGGCTACACCTTC.

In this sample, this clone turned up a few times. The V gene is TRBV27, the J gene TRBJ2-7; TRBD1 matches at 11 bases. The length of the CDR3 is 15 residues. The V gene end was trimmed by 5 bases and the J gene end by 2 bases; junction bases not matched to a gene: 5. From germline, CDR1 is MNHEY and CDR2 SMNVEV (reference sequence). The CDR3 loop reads CASSAPGQGAYEQYF. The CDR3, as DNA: TGTGCCAGCAGTGCCCCGGGACAGGGGGCCTACGAGCAGTACTTC.

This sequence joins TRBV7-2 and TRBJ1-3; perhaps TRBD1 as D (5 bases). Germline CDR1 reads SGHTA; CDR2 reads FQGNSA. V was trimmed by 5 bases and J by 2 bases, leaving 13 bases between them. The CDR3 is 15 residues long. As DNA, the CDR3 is TGTGCCAGCAGCCCCTCGGGGGGACCTGGAAACACCATATATTTT. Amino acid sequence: CASSPSGGPGNTIYF.

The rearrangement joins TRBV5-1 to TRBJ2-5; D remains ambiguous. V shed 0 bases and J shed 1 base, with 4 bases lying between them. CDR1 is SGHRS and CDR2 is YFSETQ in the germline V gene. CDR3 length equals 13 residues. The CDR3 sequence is CASSLAPQETQYF. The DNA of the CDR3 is TGCGCCAGCAGCTTGGCTCCCCAAGAGACCCAGTACTTC. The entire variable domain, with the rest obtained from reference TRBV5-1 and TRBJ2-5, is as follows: KAGVTQTPRYLIKTRGQQVTLSCSPISGHRSVSWYQQTPGQGLQFLFEYFSETQRNKGNFPGRFSGRQFSNSRSEMNVSTLELGDSALYLCASSLAPQETQYFGPGTRLLVL.

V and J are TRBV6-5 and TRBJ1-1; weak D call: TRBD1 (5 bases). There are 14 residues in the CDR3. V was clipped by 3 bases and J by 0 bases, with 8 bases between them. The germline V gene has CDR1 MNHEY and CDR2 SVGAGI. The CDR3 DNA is TGTGCCAGCAGTTATCAGGGCATGAACACTGAAGCTTTCTTT. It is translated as CASSYQGMNTEAFF.

This CDR3 is CASSTVSDNSPLHF. The CDR3 DNA is TGTGCCAGCAGCACCGTCAGCGATAATTCACCCCTCCACTTT. The gene calls are TRBV11-1 and TRBJ1-6; D is uncertain. V shed 5 bases and J shed 5 bases, with 10 bases lying between them. CDR3 length: 14 amino acids. Germline CDR1 is SGHAT and CDR2 is FQDESV (reference sequence).

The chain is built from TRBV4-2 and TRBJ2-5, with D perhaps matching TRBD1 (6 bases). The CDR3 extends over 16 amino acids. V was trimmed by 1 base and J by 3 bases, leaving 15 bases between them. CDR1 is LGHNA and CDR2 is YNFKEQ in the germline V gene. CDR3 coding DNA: TGTGCCAGCAGCCAAGTCGGGCCAGGGGTAAAAGAGACCCAGTACTTC. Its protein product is CASSQVGPGVKETQYF.

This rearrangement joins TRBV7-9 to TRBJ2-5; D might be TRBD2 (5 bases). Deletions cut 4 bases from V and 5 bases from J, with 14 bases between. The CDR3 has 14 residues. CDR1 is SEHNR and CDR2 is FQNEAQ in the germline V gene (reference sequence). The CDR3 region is CASSSYSVLETQYF. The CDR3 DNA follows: TGTGCCAGCAGCTCCTATAGCGTCTTGGAGACCCAGTACTTC.

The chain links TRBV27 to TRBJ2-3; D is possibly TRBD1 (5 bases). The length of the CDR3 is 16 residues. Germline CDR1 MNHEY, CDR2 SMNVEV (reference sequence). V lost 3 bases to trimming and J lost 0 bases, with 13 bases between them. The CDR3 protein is CASSFVTGLSTDTQYF. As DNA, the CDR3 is TGTGCCAGCAGTTTCGTTACAGGTTTAAGCACAGATACGCAGTATTTT.

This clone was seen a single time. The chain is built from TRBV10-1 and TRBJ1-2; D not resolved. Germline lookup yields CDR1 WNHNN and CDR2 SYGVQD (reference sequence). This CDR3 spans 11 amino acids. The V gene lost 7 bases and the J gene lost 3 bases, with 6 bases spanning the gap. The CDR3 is CASKADYGYTF. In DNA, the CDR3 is TGCGCCAGCAAGGCGGACTATGGCTACACCTTC.

The CDR3 is CASSDWQGTTNNYGYTF. Here the CDR3 DNA reads TGTGCCAGCAGTGACTGGCAGGGGACAACAAATAACTATGGCTACACCTTC. The chain recombines TRBV6-1 with TRBJ1-2, with D possibly being TRBD1 (6 bases). Germline V gene data show CDR1 as MNHNS and CDR2 as SASEGT. V dropped 3 bases and J dropped 1 base, with 18 bases sitting between them. The CDR3 loop spans 17 amino acids.

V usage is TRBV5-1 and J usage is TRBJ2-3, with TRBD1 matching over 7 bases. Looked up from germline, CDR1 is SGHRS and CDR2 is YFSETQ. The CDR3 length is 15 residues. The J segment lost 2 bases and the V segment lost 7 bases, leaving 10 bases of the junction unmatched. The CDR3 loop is CASAGGDRYTDTQYF. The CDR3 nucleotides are TGCGCCAGCGCGGGTGGGGACAGATACACAGATACGCAGTATTTT.

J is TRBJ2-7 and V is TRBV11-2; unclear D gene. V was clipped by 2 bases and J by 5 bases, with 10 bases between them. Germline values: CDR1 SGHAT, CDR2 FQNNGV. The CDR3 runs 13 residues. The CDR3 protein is CASSLNFLDEQYF. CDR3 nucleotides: TGTGCCAGCAGCTTAAACTTCCTCGACGAGCAGTACTTC.

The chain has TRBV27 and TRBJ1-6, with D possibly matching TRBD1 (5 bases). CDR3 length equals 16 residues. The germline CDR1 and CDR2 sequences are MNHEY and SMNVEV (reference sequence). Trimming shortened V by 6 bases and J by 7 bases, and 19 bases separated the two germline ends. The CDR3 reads CASSQNIWGPNSPLHF. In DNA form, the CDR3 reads TGTGCCAGCAGCCAGAATATCTGGGGCCCAAATTCACCCCTCCACTTT.

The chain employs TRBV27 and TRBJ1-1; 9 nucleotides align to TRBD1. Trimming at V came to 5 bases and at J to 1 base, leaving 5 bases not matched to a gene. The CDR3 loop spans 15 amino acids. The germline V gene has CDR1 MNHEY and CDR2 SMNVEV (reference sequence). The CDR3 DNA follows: TGTGCCAGCAGTCCCGGGACAGGGCGGAACACTGAAGCTTTCTTT. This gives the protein CASSPGTGRNTEAFF.

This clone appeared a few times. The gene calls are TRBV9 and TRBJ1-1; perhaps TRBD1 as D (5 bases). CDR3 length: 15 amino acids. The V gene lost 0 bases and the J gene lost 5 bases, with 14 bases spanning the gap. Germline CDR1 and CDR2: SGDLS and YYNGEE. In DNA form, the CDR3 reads TGTGCCAGCAGCGTAGGGGGCACGGGTACGACTGAAGCTTTCTTT. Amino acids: CASSVGGTGTTEAFF.